A single sample is the source of the 5 T cell receptor beta chains below, sequenced in a study of T-cell memory formation after mild COVID-19. TCRdb re-derived calls from the 5' RACE reads in MiXCR, one entry per CDR3 protein. The repertoire holds 470,000 or so distinct CDR3 sequences, with 18% as singletons. The source material was PBMCs or a T cell subset sorted from them (not recorded which). The source is an adult woman who had mild COVID-19 (a few samples of this study predate the infection). Cell type and time point are not known.

DNA of the CDR3: TGTGCCAGCAGCTTAGTTTCAGCCGGGGGCACAGATACGCAGTATTTT. Translating gives CASSLVSAGGTDTQYF. V usage is TRBV7-2 and J usage is TRBJ2-3, with TRBD2 as a possible D gene (5 bases). This CDR3 is 16 amino acids long. Germline CDR1 SGHTA, CDR2 FQGNSA. V lost 1 base, J lost 1 base, and 12 bases lay in between.

This clonotype appeared a few times. The chain employs TRBV6-5 and TRBJ2-7; 7 bases agree with TRBD1. This CDR3 has 16 residues. In germline, CDR1 is MNHEY, CDR2 SVGAGI. V shed 6 bases and J 7 bases; nucleotides not matched to a gene: 18. The CDR3 is CASRSQGQVWGGEQYF. DNA of the CDR3: TGTGCCAGCAGATCGCAAGGACAGGTCTGGGGTGGGGAGCAGTACTTC.

The V and J genes are TRBV7-9 and TRBJ1-1, with 7 bases identical to TRBD1. J was trimmed by 8 bases and V by 6 bases; bases with no gene match: 3. CDR1 and CDR2 (germline): SEHNR, FQNEAQ (reference sequence). The CDR3 totals 11 residues. CDR3 loop: CASRSGQEAFF. Here the CDR3 DNA reads TGTGCCAGCAGGTCGGGACAGGAAGCTTTCTTT.

This clonotype was seen a few times. The V and J genes are TRBV5-1 and TRBJ2-5, with 9 bases aligning to TRBD1. This CDR3 region has 14 residues. Germline V gene data show CDR1 as SGHRS and CDR2 as YFSETQ. Losses at the gene ends were 4 bases for V and 5 bases for J; bases not matched to a gene: 6. The CDR3 region has the DNA TGCGCCAGCAGCGGGACAGGGTTGGCGGAGACCCAGTACTTC. This translates into CASSGTGLAETQYF.

This chain links TRBV18 with TRBJ1-1; D is undetermined. This CDR3 has 14 residues. Germline V CDR1 and CDR2: KGHSH, LQKENI. Trimming took 3 bases from V and 2 from J, leaving 10 bases between them. The CDR3 loop is CASSPTDFNTEAFF. CDR3 DNA sequence: TGTGCCAGCTCACCCACAGACTTTAACACTGAAGCTTTCTTT.